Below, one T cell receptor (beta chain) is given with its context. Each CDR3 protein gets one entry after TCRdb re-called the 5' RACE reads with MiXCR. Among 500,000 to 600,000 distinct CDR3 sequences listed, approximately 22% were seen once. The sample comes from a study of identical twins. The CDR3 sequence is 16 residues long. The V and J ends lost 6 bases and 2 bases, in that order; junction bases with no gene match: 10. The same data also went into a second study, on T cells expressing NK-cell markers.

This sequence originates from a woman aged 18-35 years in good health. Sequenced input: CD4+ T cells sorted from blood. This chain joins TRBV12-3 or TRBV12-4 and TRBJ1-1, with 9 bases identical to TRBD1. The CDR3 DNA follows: TGTGCCAGCAGAACGGCCACAGGGGGCTCAAACACTGAAGCTTTCTTT. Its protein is CASRTATGGSNTEAFF.